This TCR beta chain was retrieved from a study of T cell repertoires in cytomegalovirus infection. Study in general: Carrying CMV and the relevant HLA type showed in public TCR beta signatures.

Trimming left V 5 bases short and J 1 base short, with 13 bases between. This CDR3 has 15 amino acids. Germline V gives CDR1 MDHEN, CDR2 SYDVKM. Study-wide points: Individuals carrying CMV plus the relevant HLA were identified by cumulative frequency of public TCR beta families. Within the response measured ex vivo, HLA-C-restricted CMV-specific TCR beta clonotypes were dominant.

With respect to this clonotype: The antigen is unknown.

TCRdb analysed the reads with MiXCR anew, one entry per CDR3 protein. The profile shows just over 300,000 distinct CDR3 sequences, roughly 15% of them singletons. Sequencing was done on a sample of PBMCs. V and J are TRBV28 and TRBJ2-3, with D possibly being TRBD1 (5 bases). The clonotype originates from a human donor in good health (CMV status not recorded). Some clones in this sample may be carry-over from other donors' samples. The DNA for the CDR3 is TGTGCCAGCAGTCCTCAGGGAAGGGGCACAGATACGCAGTATTTT. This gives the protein CASSPQGRGTDTQYF. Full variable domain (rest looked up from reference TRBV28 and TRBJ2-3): DVKVTQSSRYLVKRTGEKVFLECVQDMDHENMFWYRQDPGLGLRLIYFSYDVKMKEKGDIPEGYSVSREKKERFSLILESASTNQTSMYLCASSPQGRGTDTQYFGPGTRLTVL.